This record covers a single T cell receptor (beta chain). This clonotype came up a few times. The antigen it binds to is not known. Qualities for individual bases were not recorded, and no much larger clone is one base off. The receptor library was made with PCR. The sequencing machine was an Illumina HiSeq 2500. TCR libraries were prepared with molecular barcoding, using unique molecular identifiers to normalize TCRbeta repertoire quantification. Using fastp trimming at Q25 and MiXCR clonotype assembly, TCRdb reanalyzed the public sequencing data and kept in-frame beta chains. Every entry covers one CDR3 protein and lists the most common genes and DNA from its rows. Counted in this sample were 600,000 to 700,000 distinct CDR3 sequences; 15% to 20% of them appeared once. Of the sample, 1.1% falls within the top ten clones. These data come from a study of T-cell reconstitution after alpha-beta-depleted transplantation in children (dated by TCRdb to 2016 to 2018). For the study in its entirety: Using TCR repertoire profiling, the study quantitatively followed how T-cell immune reconstitution unfolded in children after TCRalphabeta/CD19-depleted allogeneic hematopoietic cell transplantation.

Germline trimming: 0 bases from V, 7 bases from J; junction bases outside gene matches: 6. From the cysteine up to the phenylalanine, the CDR3 has a length of 15 residues. The retained sequence is limited to the CDR3, 45 bases, with the frame set at the first base. The germline V gene gives CDR1 as SGHTA and CDR2 as FQGNSA. The chain is made from TRBV7-2 and TRBJ2-7; 10 central bases correspond to TRBD2. The input for sequencing was PBMCs from the stem cell graft donor, taken from the stem cell graft. The TCR comes from a human donor who donated a stem cell graft to a child with acute myeloid leukemia. The CDR3 corresponds to CASSLAAGGPGEQYF. The base sequence is TGTGCCAGCAGCTTAGCAGCGGGGGGGCCTGGGGAGCAGTACTTC.